The next 32 T cell receptor beta chains were all read from a single sample in a study of T cell clonality in common variable immunodeficiency (dated by TCRdb to about 2015). Library prep was done by the immunoSEQ multiplex PCR assay. The source is immuneACCESS, and TCRdb retained only in-frame sequences with V and J called. Part of the clones is not carried over; for the studies checked, unresolved V genes explain less than half of this, and the remainder is unexplained. For this sample the table reports approximately 81,000 clones, with no clone seen just once. The ten largest clones represent 0.75% to 1% of the sample. The sample taken for sequencing was peripheral blood mononuclear cells. The origin of the receptors is a person between 18 and 69 years old in good health.

This clone was seen many times. The read comes to an end 3 residues before the CDR3 does, leaving the germline J gene to fill in the end. This chain joins TRBV5-1 and TRBJ2-7, with 10 bases lining up with TRBD2. CDR1 SGHRS and CDR2 YFSETQ come from the germline V gene. The CDR3 has 14 residues. Trimming cost V 0 bases and J 5 bases; bases outside gene matches: 2. The CDR3 is CASSLELAGNEQYF. The sequenced CDR3 bases are TGCGCCAGCAGCTTGGAACTAGCGGGAAACGAG.

In this sample, this clone turned up many times. The missing CDR3 end, 3 residues past where the read stops, is filled in from the germline J gene. This rearrangement joins TRBV5-6 to TRBJ2-3, with a possible D match to TRBD2 (6 bases). CDR3 size: 15 residues. Germline CDR1 is SGHDT and CDR2 is YYEEEE. The V end was cut by 1 base, the J end by 4 bases, with 13 bases between. The CDR3 bases that were read are TGTGCCAGCAGCTTGCCCCTAGCGAACGCAGATACG. Its translation is CASSLPLANADT. The full CDR3 sequence reads CASSLPLANADTQYF.

This clone has at least ten counts. Coverage ceases 3 residues before the CDR3 finishes, and the germline J gene fills in the end. The V and J genes are TRBV18 and TRBJ2-7, with D perhaps matching TRBD1 (5 bases). The germline gives CDR1 KGHSH, CDR2 LQKENI. The CDR3 runs 12 residues. V shed 3 bases and J shed 5 bases, with 8 bases lying between them. The part of the CDR3 DNA that was read is TGTGCCAGCTCACCTCAGGGTGACGAG. Translated, it gives CASSPQGDE. The full CDR3 sequence reads CASSPQGDEQYF.

This clone was picked up many times. The CDR3 end is not reached by the read, which stops 3 residues before it; the germline J gene fills it in. The chain couples TRBV19 to TRBJ2-2; 12 nucleotides align to TRBD1. The CDR3 extends over 17 amino acids. Germline V CDR1 and CDR2: LNHDA, SQIVND (reference sequence). V shed 8 bases and J 5 bases; nucleotides not matched to a gene: 12. The sequenced part of the CDR3 DNA is TGTGCCAGTCTCCCCCTGGGACAGGGGGCGAGGACCGGGGAG. Amino acids: CASLPLGQGARTGE. The CDR3 reads in full as CASLPLGQGARTGELFF.

There are many counts of this clone. The read terminates 3 residues before the CDR3 end, so the remaining end is supplied by the germline J gene. The chain has TRBV20-1 and TRBJ1-5; 8 bases align to TRBD1. Germline CDR1 DFQATT, CDR2 SNEGSKA (reference sequence). The length of the CDR3 is 18 residues. V trimming: 1 base; J trimming: 2 bases; junction bases outside the gene matches: 13. The sequenced CDR3 bases are TGCAGTGCTAGAGCCGAGACAGGGGATATGGGGGGCAATCAGCCC. Its protein product is CSARAETGDMGGNQP. The complete CDR3 protein is CSARAETGDMGGNQPQHF.

This clone has at least ten counts. The CDR3 end falls 3 residues outside the read, so it is completed with the germline J gene. The chain links TRBV7-3 to TRBJ1-1; 7 bases agree with TRBD1. The junction had 7 bases not matched to a gene; V was cut back by 5 bases and J by 7 bases. The CDR3 is 13 amino acids. Germline V lookup: CDR1 SGHTA, CDR2 FQGTGA. CDR3 protein: CASSPDRQGEAFF. CDR3 DNA, as far as it was read: TGTGCCAGCAGCCCAGACCGACAGGGTGAA.

This clone showed up many times. The read ends 3 residues early relative to the CDR3; the germline J gene fills the gap. This chain uses TRBV7-6 with TRBJ1-4; 7 bases agree with TRBD1. The J segment lost 8 bases and the V segment lost 5 bases, leaving 8 bases of the junction unmatched. Germline-derived CDR1 and CDR2 are SGHVS and FNYEAQ. The CDR3 loop spans 14 amino acids. CDR3 DNA, as far as it was read: TGTGCCAGCAGCCAGACAGGGTCTCGGGAAAAA. This encodes CASSQTGSREK. The CDR3 reads in full as CASSQTGSREKLFF.

The table lists this clone with many counts. The read falls 3 residues short of the CDR3 end, and the missing part is taken from the germline J gene. V and J are TRBV7-9 and TRBJ2-1; TRBD1 agrees at 8 bases. The germline gives CDR1 SEHNR, CDR2 FQNEAQ (reference sequence). This CDR3 has 15 amino acids. With V trimmed by 3 bases and J by 7 bases, 8 bases remained unmatched. CDR3 region: CASSLMGQAENEQFF. The part of the CDR3 DNA that was read is TGTGCCAGCAGCTTGATGGGACAGGCAGAAAATGAG.

Many counts were recorded for this clone. The read terminates 3 residues before the CDR3 end, so the remaining end is supplied by the germline J gene. The genes are TRBV2 and TRBJ2-7; D is ambiguous. CDR3 length: 13 amino acids. The germline V and J ends were trimmed by 4 bases and 3 bases, with 10 bases remaining between them. From germline, CDR1 is SNHLY and CDR2 FYNNEI. CDR3 bases read: TGTGCCAGCAGTGTTCAACTACACTACGAG. Translation: CASSVQLHYE. The whole CDR3 is CASSVQLHYEQYF.

This clone was recorded at least ten times. With the read ending 3 residues before the CDR3 end, the germline J gene is used to fill in that end. This chain uses TRBV20-1 with TRBJ2-5; perhaps TRBD2 as D (6 bases). Germline lookup yields CDR1 DFQATT and CDR2 SNEGSKA (reference sequence). Trimming shortened V by 2 bases and J by 1 base, and 11 bases separated the two germline ends. This CDR3 spans 14 amino acids. This CDR3 is CSARRAGLQETQYF. CDR3 bases read: TGCAGTGCTAGACGAGCGGGTCTCCAAGAGACC.

There are many counts of this clone. The read comes to an end 3 residues before the CDR3 does, leaving the germline J gene to fill in the end. The chain uses TRBV7-9 and TRBJ2-1; possibly TRBD1 for D (5 bases). Trimming took off 2 bases at V and 4 bases at J, with 9 bases between the two ends. Germline CDR1 is SEHNR and CDR2 is FQNEAQ (reference sequence). There are 14 residues in the CDR3. The CDR3 protein is CASSLPQGYNEQFF. Partial CDR3 DNA: TGTGCCAGCAGCTTACCTCAGGGTTACAATGAG.

This clone was recorded many times. The observed sequence ends 3 residues before the CDR3 terminus, with the missing tail filled in from the germline J gene. The chain joins TRBV19 to TRBJ2-5; 10 bases line up with TRBD2. The V and J ends lost 3 bases and 1 base, in that order; junction bases with no gene match: 2. Germline CDR1 reads LNHDA; CDR2 reads SQIVND (reference sequence). The CDR3 is 15 residues long. CDR3 bases read: TGTGCCAGTAGTATTTGGACTAGCGGCCAAGAGACC. This translates into CASSIWTSGQET. The whole CDR3 is CASSIWTSGQETQYF.

This clone was counted ten times or more. Read coverage stops 3 residues before the CDR3 terminus; the germline J gene supplies the remainder. The J gene is TRBJ2-3, the V gene TRBV2; 9 positions agree with TRBD1. J gave up 0 bases and V 4 bases, and 2 bases lay outside the gene matches. The CDR3 extends over 15 amino acids. Germline V CDR1 and CDR2: SNHLY, FYNNEI. The CDR3 reads CASSGGQGSTDTQYF. CDR3 DNA (partial): TGTGCCAGCAGTGGGGGACAGGGCAGCACAGATACG.

Concerning this clone: Sequencing ends 3 residues short of the CDR3 end; the germline J gene provides the rest. The chain employs TRBV7-2 and TRBJ1-2; D not resolved. Germline V lookup: CDR1 SGHTA, CDR2 FQGNSA. The CDR3 is 12 amino acids. CDR3: CASSSDSHDYTF. The CDR3 DNA, read in part, is TGTGCCAGCAGCTCCGACTCCCACGAC. The complete variable domain, with remaining parts taken from reference TRBV7-2 and TRBJ1-2, reads GAGVSQSPSNKVTEKGKDVELRCDPISGHTALYWYRQSLGQGLEFLIYFQGNSAPDKSGLPSDRFSAERTGGSVSTLTIQRTQQEDSAVYLCASSSDSHDYTFGSGTRLTVV.

This clone has ten or more counts. The read comes to an end 3 residues before the CDR3 does, leaving the germline J gene to fill in the end. This same CDR3 is encoded by further DNA sequences in the sample. The chain recombines TRBV28 with TRBJ1-1, with D perhaps matching TRBD1 (5 bases). V was shortened by 6 bases and J by 7 bases, with 24 bases between the two germline ends. The CDR3 sequence is 16 residues long. CDR1 MDHEN and CDR2 SYDVKM come from the germline V gene. CDR3 sequence reads: CASSPPGIWMDGEAFF. Incomplete CDR3 DNA: TGTGCCAGCAGCCCGCCAGGGATATGGATGGACGGTGAA. The whole variable domain, filled in from reference TRBV28 and TRBJ1-1, reads DVKVTQSSRYLVKRTGEKVFLECVQDMDHENMFWYRQDPGLGLRLIYFSYDVKMKEKGDIPEGYSVSREKKERFSLILESASTNQTSMYLCASSPPGIWMDGEAFFGQGTRLTVV.

This clone was counted ten times or more. The read finishes 3 residues shy of the CDR3 end, and the germline J gene is used to complete it. V gene TRBV20-1 combines with J gene TRBJ1-6, with a weak D call TRBD1 (6 bases). V lost 3 bases and J lost 10, with 13 bases in between. CDR3 size: 13 residues. Germline V gives CDR1 DFQATT, CDR2 SNEGSKA (reference sequence). The DNA read from the CDR3 is TGCAGTGCTAGGACAGGATCAACCTCACCC. It is translated as CSARTGSTSP. The complete CDR3 reads CSARTGSTSPLHF.

This clone was recorded at least ten times. The DNA ends 3 residues before the CDR3 does, and the rest of the CDR3 is filled in from the germline J gene. The genes are TRBV10-3 and TRBJ2-7; D possibly corresponds to TRBD2 (6 bases). The germline V gene has CDR1 ENHRY and CDR2 SYGVKD. CDR3 length: 15 residues. Deletions cut 0 bases from V and 4 bases from J, with 13 bases between. This chain's CDR3 is CAISESISGRYEQYF. The sequenced CDR3 bases are TGTGCCATCAGTGAGTCGATTAGCGGCAGATACGAG.

As for this clone: The CDR3 end is not reached by the read, which stops 3 residues before it; the germline J gene fills it in. The chain carries TRBV20-1 and TRBJ2-1; 7 nucleotides align to TRBD2. In germline, CDR1 is DFQATT, CDR2 SNEGSKA (reference sequence). The CDR3 runs to 15 residues. J gave up 2 bases and V 0 bases, and 4 bases lay outside the gene matches. CDR3: CSARDLADPYNEQFF. Partial CDR3 DNA: TGCAGTGCTAGAGATCTAGCGGACCCCTACAATGAG.

In its sample, this clone was seen many times. The CDR3 end is not reached by the read, which stops 3 residues before it; the germline J gene fills it in. The V gene is TRBV20-1, the J gene TRBJ2-3; 7 nucleotides agree with TRBD2. The CDR3 runs to 16 residues. Germline CDR1 is DFQATT and CDR2 is SNEGSKA (reference sequence). V trimming: 2 bases; J trimming: 6 bases; junction bases outside the gene matches: 14. The part of the CDR3 DNA that was read is TGCAGTGCTAGATCCTTTACTAGCGACAAAGAGGATACG. Its protein product is CSARSFTSDKEDT. In full, the CDR3 is CSARSFTSDKEDTQYF.

This clone was counted many times. The DNA ends 3 residues before the CDR3 does, and the rest of the CDR3 is filled in from the germline J gene. This chain connects TRBV7-2 to TRBJ2-2, with D perhaps TRBD1 (5 bases). The germline gives CDR1 SGHTA, CDR2 FQGNSA. This CDR3 has 14 amino acids. Trimming removed 6 bases at V and 2 bases at J, with 10 bases between. Incomplete CDR3 DNA: TGTGCCAGCAGGTCGACAGCAAACACCGGGGAG. Translated: CASRSTANTGE. The whole CDR3 sequence is CASRSTANTGELFF.

This clone was seen ten or more times. The read terminates 3 residues ahead of where the CDR3 ends, so the germline J gene completes it. The rearrangement links TRBV6-2 or TRBV6-3 to TRBJ2-7; TRBD2 matches at 11 bases. The ends lost 5 bases at V and 4 bases at J; junction bases unmatched: 10. Per the germline V gene, CDR1 is MNHEY and CDR2 is SVGEGT. The CDR3 is 16 residues long. The covered CDR3 bases are TGTGCCAGCAGTCCATCTTCGGGACTAGCGGTATACGAG. This translates into CASSPSSGLAVYE. From start to end, the CDR3 is CASSPSSGLAVYEQYF.

This clone was found many times. Read coverage stops 3 residues before the CDR3 terminus; the germline J gene supplies the remainder. The rearrangement links TRBV7-6 to TRBJ2-7, with a tentative D call TRBD1 (5 bases). The V gene lost 5 bases and the J gene lost 5 bases, with 22 bases spanning the gap. Germline values: CDR1 SGHVS, CDR2 FNYEAQ. The CDR3 extends over 16 amino acids. Incomplete CDR3 DNA: TGTGCCAGCAGCCGAATCCTAGGCGGTGCAGGGAACGAG. Protein sequence: CASSRILGGAGNE. The CDR3 as a whole reads CASSRILGGAGNEQYF.

Ten or more counts support this clone. With the read ending 3 residues before the CDR3 end, the germline J gene is used to fill in that end. The chain has TRBV6-2 or TRBV6-3 and TRBJ2-1; 7 bases are shared with TRBD2. Germline V lookup: CDR1 MNHEY, CDR2 SVGEGT. Trimming took 10 bases from V and 9 from J; bases not matched to a gene: 21. CDR3 length: 16 residues. The CDR3 DNA, read in part, is TGTGCCATCGGCCAAGGAGCGGGAAGAGGTGGCACTGAG. Its translation is CAIGQGAGRGGTE. The full CDR3 protein is CAIGQGAGRGGTEQFF.

This clone was seen ten or more times. The CDR3 end is not reached by the read, which stops 3 residues before it; the germline J gene fills it in. This sequence joins TRBV20-1 and TRBJ2-5; 8 nucleotides match TRBD1. The CDR3 sequence is 16 residues long. Germline-derived CDR1 and CDR2 are DFQATT and SNEGSKA (reference sequence). V trimming: 5 bases; J trimming: 5 bases; junction bases outside the gene matches: 16. The part of the CDR3 DNA that was read is TGCAGTGCTGCTAAGTCGGCGGTCAGGGGGCGGGAGACC. Its translation: CSAAKSAVRGRET. In full, the CDR3 is CSAAKSAVRGRETQYF.

Concerning this clone itself: The CDR3 goes on 3 residues after the read ends, and that part is filled in from the germline J gene. V gene TRBV7-9 combines with J gene TRBJ1-2, with TRBD1 matching 7 bases. CDR1 is SEHNR and CDR2 is FQNEAQ in the germline V gene (reference sequence). Trimming at V came to 3 bases and at J to 4 bases, leaving 5 bases not matched to a gene. This CDR3 has 14 amino acids. This CDR3 reads CASSFPGQSYGYTF. Partial CDR3 DNA: TGTGCCAGCAGCTTCCCGGGACAGTCCTATGGC.

Ten or more counts support this clone. Read sequence stops 3 residues before the CDR3 end, and the germline J gene provides the missing end. The chain links TRBV10-2 to TRBJ2-1, with D perhaps matching TRBD1 (7 bases). Trimming removed 5 bases at V and 6 bases at J, with 32 bases between. CDR3 length equals 20 residues. Looked up from germline, CDR1 is WSHSY and CDR2 is SAAADI. The sequenced CDR3 bases are TGCGCCAGCAGTTTTCCGGTTGACAGGGTTGACCCGGGAGCCCCCAATGAG. Translation: CASSFPVDRVDPGAPNE. The whole CDR3 protein is CASSFPVDRVDPGAPNEQFF.

This clone came up many times. The read ends 3 residues shy of where the CDR3 ends; the end is completed using the germline J gene. The chain is built from TRBV7-2 and TRBJ2-7; D is unresolved. The CDR3 runs 13 residues. Looked up from germline, CDR1 is SGHTA and CDR2 is FQGNSA. V dropped 5 bases and J dropped 2 bases, with 10 bases sitting between them. The CDR3 bases that were read are TGTGCCAGCAGCATCCCCGGTCCCTACGAG. This codes for CASSIPGPYE. The whole CDR3 is CASSIPGPYEQYF.

As concerns this clone: The read terminates 3 residues ahead of where the CDR3 ends, so the germline J gene completes it. The chain couples TRBV19 to TRBJ1-1, with D hard to call. This CDR3 region has 13 residues. V gave up 7 bases and J gave up 4 bases, with 13 bases separating them. Per the germline V gene, CDR1 is LNHDA and CDR2 is SQIVND (reference sequence). The CDR3 spells CASKLSRFTEAFF. The CDR3 DNA, read in part, is TGTGCCAGTAAGCTGTCCAGGTTCACTGAA.

This clone was picked up many times. Sequencing ends 3 residues short of the CDR3 end; the germline J gene provides the rest. J is TRBJ2-7 and V is TRBV7-9; 12 nucleotides align to TRBD2. Trimming took 2 bases from V and 5 from J; bases not matched to a gene: 4. The length of the CDR3 is 15 residues. CDR1 is SEHNR, CDR2 FQNEAQ, per germline (reference sequence). The CDR3 bases that were read are TGTGCCAGCAGCTTAAGGCTAGCGGGAGGGGACGAG. Translation: CASSLRLAGGDE. The entire CDR3 sequence reads CASSLRLAGGDEQYF.

This clone was detected many times. The CDR3 is cut off 3 residues early in the read; its end comes from the germline J gene. This rearrangement joins TRBV7-2 to TRBJ2-2, with 10 nucleotides matching TRBD1. There are 15 residues in the CDR3. V gave up 5 bases and J gave up 2 bases; unmatched junction bases: 2. Germline V gives CDR1 SGHTA, CDR2 FQGNSA. The CDR3 is CASSTTGGNTGELFF. CDR3 DNA (partial): TGTGCCAGCAGCACGACAGGGGGCAACACCGGGGAG.

This clone was detected many times. The CDR3 is cut off 3 residues early in the read; its end comes from the germline J gene. V gene TRBV7-2 combines with J gene TRBJ1-5; unclear D gene. V was trimmed by 1 base and J by 2 bases, leaving 9 bases between them. The CDR3 spans 15 residues. Germline V gene lookup returns CDR1 SGHTA and CDR2 FQGNSA. Incomplete CDR3 DNA: TGTGCCAGCAGCTTAGGTAGTCTTCGCAATCAGCCC. Translation gives CASSLGSLRNQP. The full CDR3 protein is CASSLGSLRNQPQHF.

This clone was seen at least ten times. The read falls 3 residues short of the CDR3 end, and the missing part is taken from the germline J gene. The chain recombines TRBV10-3 with TRBJ1-4; D gene unclear. Deletions cut 2 bases from V and 3 bases from J, with 4 bases between. Germline V gene data show CDR1 as ENHRY and CDR2 as SYGVKD. CDR3 length equals 13 residues. Incomplete CDR3 DNA: TGTGCCATCAGTGAGCGGTCTAATGAAAAA. Translated: CAISERSNEK. The full CDR3 reads CAISERSNEKLFF.